The clone carrying this T cell receptor beta chain has just one count. There are 17 residues in the CDR3. Looked up from germline, CDR1 is LNHNV and CDR2 is YYDKDF (reference sequence). Trimming at V came to 1 base and at J to 0 bases, leaving 3 bases not matched to a gene. The sample belongs to a study of blood T cell repertoires in COVID-19. Across the study: Whether acute or convalescent, the COVID-19 samples came from the United States, Italy and Spain. T cells, B-cell-depleted T cells, or PBMCs provided the cDNA or gDNA that served as material.

Methods used by the authors: Researchers report that nucleated cell counts were estimated from reference gene primer amplification. Profiled with immunoSEQ multiplex PCR; TCRdb holds only in-frame clones, not every one. The V and J calls and clone size come from that table; D and trimming were worked out from the DNA. The sample yields hundreds of thousands of clones, over 75% seen once. Sample: peripheral blood. The receptor's source is a human donor in a cohort sampled during active COVID-19. This rearrangement joins TRBV15 to TRBJ2-2, with TRBD2 identical over 9 bases. The CDR3 nucleotides are TGTGCCACCAGCAGAGGGAGGACTAGCGCGAACACCGGGGAGCTGTTTTTT. Amino acid sequence: CATSRGRTSANTGELFF. Filled out from reference TRBV15 and TRBJ2-2, the complete variable domain reads DAMVIQNPRYQVTQFGKPVTLSCSQTLNHNVMYWYQQKSSQAPKLLFHYYDKDFNNEADTPDNFQSRRPNTSFCFLDIRSPGLGDTAMYLCATSRGRTSANTGELFFGEGSRLTVL.